The rows below give T cell receptor beta chains drawn from one sample of a study of blood T cell repertoires in COVID-19. Produced via immunoSEQ multiplex PCR; TCRdb's table is partial and in-frame only. This table holds some 160,000 clones, about 77% found once. The sample taken for sequencing was peripheral blood. The receptor source for this set is a woman older than 75 with acute or convalescent COVID-19. CDR3s include the opening cysteine and the closing phenylalanine or tryptophan. The order of the fields is V gene, D gene, CDR3 length, J gene, clone size, CDR3 protein, CDR3 DNA. The D gene is left open where the match is weak. Clone size is given for some rows only: seen once, a few or many times, or a class if the clone is expanded.

>TRBV2|TRBD1|13|TRBJ1-2|NA
CASSVAGGIGYTF
TGTGCCAGCAGTGTAGCAGGGGGCATTGGCTACACCTTC
>TRBV5-1|NA|17|TRBJ1-1|NA
CASSLSRSQGMNTEAFF
TGCGCCAGCAGCTTGAGCCGATCCCAGGGAATGAACACTGAAGCTTTCTTT
>TRBV3-1/TRBV3-2|NA|15|TRBJ2-7|NA
CASSQAPGTNYEQYF
TGTGCCAGCAGCCAAGCTCCCGGGACAAACTACGAGCAGTACTTC
>TRBV5-4|TRBD1|14|TRBJ1-2|NA
CASSPDRGRYGYTF
TGTGCCAGCAGTCCGGACAGGGGGAGGTATGGCTACACCTTC
>TRBV19|TRBD1|14|TRBJ1-1|NA
CASRPDRGHSEAFF
TGTGCCAGTCGCCCCGACAGGGGGCATAGTGAAGCTTTCTTT
>TRBV2|TRBD1|14|TRBJ1-2|NA
CASGSDREVDGYTF
TGTGCCAGCGGCTCGGACAGGGAGGTGGATGGCTACACCTTC
>TRBV6-1|NA|15|TRBJ2-7|NA
CASSDLRGRMYEQYF
TGTGCCAGCAGTGATTTAAGGGGGAGAATGTACGAGCAGTACTTC
>TRBV27|TRBD1|17|TRBJ1-6|NA
CASSLSVTGALYSPLHF
TGTGCCAGCAGTTTATCCGTCACAGGGGCCCTATATTCACCCCTCCACTTT
>TRBV5-1|TRBD1|14|TRBJ1-2|many
CASSLGTGGYGYTF
TGCGCCAGCAGCTTAGGAACAGGGGGCTATGGCTACACCTTC
>TRBV21-1|NA|16|TRBJ1-3|once
CASNFNSGQAGNTIYF
TGTGCCAGCAACTTTAATTCGGGACAGGCTGGAAACACCATATATTTT
>TRBV6-1|NA|15|TRBJ1-4|NA
CASSEVGGGGEKLFF
TGTGCCAGCAGTGAAGTTGGGGGAGGAGGGGAAAAACTGTTTTTT
>TRBV5-5|NA|17|TRBJ1-2|NA
CASSLGPDSPKKYGYTF
TGTGCCAGCAGCTTGGGGCCCGACTCACCGAAAAAGTATGGCTACACCTTC
>TRBV7-2|TRBD1|14|TRBJ1-5|NA
CASSQGQAGQPQHF
TGTGCCAGCAGCCAAGGACAGGCAGGGCAGCCCCAGCATTTT
>TRBV19|NA|14|TRBJ1-3|NA
CASQAQGTGNTIYF
TGTGCCAGTCAGGCCCAGGGAACCGGAAACACCATATATTTT
>TRBV5-1|TRBD1|14|TRBJ2-7|NA
CASSGQGARYEQYF
TGCGCCAGCAGCGGCCAGGGGGCTAGGTACGAGCAGTACTTC
>TRBV4-1|TRBD2|18|TRBJ2-1|NA
CASSQALGTSGRLYEQFF
TGCGCCAGCAGCCAAGCCCTCGGGACTAGCGGACGTCTTTATGAGCAGTTCTTC
>TRBV6-6|TRBD1|15|TRBJ2-7|NA
CASSYGGTGKNEQYF
TGTGCCAGCAGTTACGGGGGGACAGGGAAAAACGAGCAGTACTTC
>TRBV6-2/TRBV6-3|NA|15|TRBJ1-4|NA
CASTPAGRYNEKLFF
TGTGCCAGCACCCCGGCGGGACGGTATAATGAAAAACTGTTTTTT
>TRBV28|NA|11|TRBJ1-2|NA
CAARGVNGYTF
TGTGCGGCCCGGGGGGTGAATGGCTACACCTTC
>TRBV21-1|NA|16|TRBJ2-5|NA
CASSKVGAQGGKTQYF
TGTGCCAGCAGCAAAGTGGGAGCTCAGGGGGGAAAGACCCAGTACTTC
>TRBV9|NA|14|TRBJ1-2|NA
CASSVDGVPGGYTF
TGTGCCAGCAGCGTAGATGGCGTACCAGGTGGCTACACCTTC
>TRBV9|TRBD2|17|TRBJ2-1|NA
CASSVALTLAARNEQFF
TGTGCCAGCAGCGTAGCTTTAACACTAGCGGCAAGGAATGAGCAGTTCTTC
>TRBV19|NA|14|TRBJ2-7|NA
CASSISTTRYEQYF
TGTGCCAGTAGTATATCGACTACCCGCTACGAGCAGTACTTC
>TRBV19|NA|14|TRBJ1-6|few
CASSPNSYNSPLHF
TGTGCCAGTAGTCCCAACTCCTATAATTCACCCCTCCACTTT
>TRBV5-1|TRBD1|14|TRBJ1-1|once
CASSRTGPHTEAFF
TGCGCCAGCAGTCGGACAGGTCCTCACACTGAAGCTTTCTTT
>TRBV3-1/TRBV3-2|NA|17|TRBJ2-5|NA
CASSLTLDSTIGETQYF
TGTGCCAGCAGCCTCACATTGGACTCAACCATCGGGGAGACCCAGTACTTC
>TRBV7-2|NA|14|TRBJ2-7|NA
CASRNSISSYEQYF
TGTGCCAGCAGGAACAGCATTAGCTCCTACGAGCAGTACTTC
>TRBV3-1/TRBV3-2|TRBD2|16|TRBJ2-1|few
CASSQEVAGEGYEQFF
TGTGCCAGCAGCCAAGAGGTAGCGGGAGAGGGCTATGAGCAGTTCTTC
>TRBV27|NA|14|TRBJ2-2|NA
CASTAGVGPGELFF
TGTGCCAGCACCGCCGGGGTCGGACCCGGGGAGCTGTTTTTT
>TRBV19|NA|16|TRBJ1-2|NA
CASSILLGGLKYFYTF
TGTGCCAGTAGTATTTTGCTGGGGGGGCTAAAGTATTTCTACACCTTC
>TRBV5-5|NA|12|TRBJ2-2|NA
CATHLNTGELFF
TGTGCCACCCACTTGAACACCGGGGAGCTGTTTTTT
>TRBV7-9|NA|17|TRBJ1-6|NA
CASSLGTAASYNSPLHF
TGTGCCAGCAGCTTAGGGACAGCGGCCTCCTATAATTCACCCCTCCACTTT
>TRBV2|TRBD2|15|TRBJ2-3|NA
CASSEGGGLTDTQYF
TGTGCCAGCAGTGAAGGCGGGGGGCTCACAGATACGCAGTATTTT
>TRBV9|TRBD1|15|TRBJ1-5|NA
CASSAEGQPDQPQHF
TGTGCCAGCAGCGCGGAGGGACAGCCTGATCAGCCCCAGCATTTT
>TRBV5-1|NA|15|TRBJ1-2|NA
CASSLGHSPGYGYTF
TGCGCCAGCAGCTTGGGGCACTCTCCGGGCTATGGCTACACCTTC
>TRBV14|TRBD1|14|TRBJ2-2|NA
CASSRQGHTGELFF
TGTGCCAGCAGTCGACAGGGTCACACCGGGGAGCTGTTTTTT
>TRBV6-5|NA|15|TRBJ2-7|NA
CASTPGASGPYEQYF
TGTGCCAGCACCCCAGGGGCTAGCGGCCCCTACGAGCAGTACTTC
>TRBV19|NA|18|TRBJ2-6|NA
CASSIVRVAGYGANVLTF
TGTGCCAGTAGTATTGTACGGGTCGCAGGGTACGGGGCCAACGTCCTGACTTTC
>TRBV7-2|NA|14|TRBJ1-2|few
CASRSPGQSYGYTF
TGTGCCAGCAGATCTCCGGGACAAAGCTATGGCTACACCTTC
>TRBV6-5|TRBD1|15|TRBJ1-3|NA
CASSPRTGSGNTIYF
TGTGCCAGCAGTCCTCGGACAGGCTCTGGAAACACCATATATTTT
>TRBV6-1|TRBD1|16|TRBJ1-5|NA
CASSAFGTGAYQPQHF
TGTGCCAGCAGTGCCTTCGGGACAGGGGCGTATCAGCCCCAGCATTTT